The present T cell receptor beta chain was sequenced within a study of cytomegalovirus exposure and HLA in healthy donors. Trimming took 0 bases from V and 0 from J, leaving 8 bases between them. CDR1 is SGDLS and CDR2 is YYNGEE in the germline V gene. CDR3 size: 15 residues. Sequenced by immunoSEQ multiplex PCR; TCRdb stores in-frame clones only, minus some. The sample contains tens of thousands of clones, 85% to 95% of which appear only once. The chain is built from TRBV9 and TRBJ2-3; D uncertain. This receptor was taken from a woman aged 18-29 years in good health and CMV-seronegative. The specimen sequenced was PBMCs. The CDR3 protein is CASSVGPSSTDTQYF. Here the CDR3 DNA reads TGTGCCAGCAGCGTAGGTCCGAGTAGCACAGATACGCAGTATTTT.